This entry concerns a single T cell receptor beta chain. The antigen remains unidentified. The sample belongs to a study of T cell responses to AZD1222 COVID-19 vaccine. Study findings and constraints: No repertoire was sampled before or during the peak T cell response, only after it. Rises in breadth and depth of Spike-specific TCRs came after two AZD1222 doses.

The method was immunoSEQ multiplex PCR; TCRdb's version includes in-frame clones alone and lacks a portion of them. The sample yields more than 95,000 clones, 85% to 90% seen once. Germline assignment: CDR1 SNHLY and CDR2 FYNNEI. The CDR3 spans 14 residues. V lost 2 bases, J lost 1 base, and 6 bases lay in between. This TCR was recovered from an adult in good health. V gene TRBV2 combines with J gene TRBJ2-1; possible D gene TRBD1, 6 bases. This material consisted of peripheral blood, taken on day 0 of MenACWY control vaccination. As DNA, the CDR3 is TGTGCCAGCAGTGAACAGGGGTCCTACAATGAGCAGTTCTTC. Protein sequence: CASSEQGSYNEQFF.